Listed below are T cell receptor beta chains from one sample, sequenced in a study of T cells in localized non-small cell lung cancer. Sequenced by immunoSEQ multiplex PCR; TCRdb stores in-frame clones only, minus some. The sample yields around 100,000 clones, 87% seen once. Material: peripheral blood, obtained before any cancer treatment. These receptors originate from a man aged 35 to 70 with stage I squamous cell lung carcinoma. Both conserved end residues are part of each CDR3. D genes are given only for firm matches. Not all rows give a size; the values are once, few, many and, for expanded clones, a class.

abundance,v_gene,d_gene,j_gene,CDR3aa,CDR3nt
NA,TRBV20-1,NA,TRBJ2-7,CSAPLGEGEYF,TGCAGTGCTCCTCTGGGTGAGGGGGAGTACTTC
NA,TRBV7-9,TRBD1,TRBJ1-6,CASSSGQGDSYNSPLHF,TGTGCCAGCAGCTCGGGACAGGGAGACTCCTATAATTCACCCCTCCACTTT
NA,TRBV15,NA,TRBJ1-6,CATSREKGLRRSPLHF,TGTGCCACCAGCAGAGAAAAGGGGTTGAGAAGATCACCCCTCCACTTT
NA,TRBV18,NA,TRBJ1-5,CASSPPGGARSNQPQHF,TGTGCCAGCTCACCACCGGGGGGGGCTAGGAGCAATCAGCCCCAGCATTTT
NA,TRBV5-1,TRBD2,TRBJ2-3,CASSGLGGTSTDTQYF,TGCGCCAGCAGCGGCCTCGGGGGGACGTCCACAGATACGCAGTATTTT
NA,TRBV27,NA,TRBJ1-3,CASSLFEPRSGNTIYF,TGTGCCAGCAGTTTATTCGAGCCCCGCTCTGGAAACACCATATATTTT
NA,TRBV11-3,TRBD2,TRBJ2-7,CASSLGSGGEDEQYF,TGTGCCAGCAGCTTAGGCAGCGGGGGGGAAGACGAGCAGTACTTC
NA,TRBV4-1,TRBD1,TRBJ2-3,CASSQVPRTGSTDTQYF,TGCGCCAGCAGCCAAGTCCCCCGGACAGGGTCCACAGATACGCAGTATTTT
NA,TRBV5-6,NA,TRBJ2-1,CASSLRGNSPNEQFF,TGTGCCAGCAGCTTGCGAGGGAATTCACCCAATGAGCAGTTCTTC
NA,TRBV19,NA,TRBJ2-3,CASTNAPGSGRADTQYF,TGTGCCAGTACCAACGCCCCCGGCAGTGGTCGTGCAGATACGCAGTATTTT
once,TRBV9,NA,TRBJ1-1,CASSVDPHQPEAFF,TGTGCCAGCAGCGTAGACCCCCACCAACCTGAAGCTTTCTTT
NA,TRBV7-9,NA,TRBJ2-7,CASSPWAGAYEQYF,TGTGCCAGCAGCCCCTGGGCGGGGGCGTACGAGCAGTACTTC
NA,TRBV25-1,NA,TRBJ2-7,CASSDARTLSEQYF,TGTGCCAGCAGCGATGCACGGACCCTTTCGGAGCAGTACTTC
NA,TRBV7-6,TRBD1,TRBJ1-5,CASSLGDRGQPQHF,TGTGCCAGCAGCTTAGGCGACAGGGGTCAGCCCCAGCATTTT
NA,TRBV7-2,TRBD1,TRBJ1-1,CASSLGTGGQAFF,TGTGCCAGCAGCCTGGGGACAGGGGGCCAGGCTTTCTTT
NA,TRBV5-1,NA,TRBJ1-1,CASSLVGALSTEAFF,TGCGCCAGCAGCTTGGTGGGGGCGTTGAGCACTGAAGCTTTCTTT
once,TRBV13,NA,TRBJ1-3,CASSSYRNSGNTIYF,TGTGCCAGCAGCTCCTACAGGAACTCTGGAAACACCATATATTTT
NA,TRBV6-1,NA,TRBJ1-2,CASSEAEYGYTF,TGTGCCAGCAGTGAAGCAGAGTATGGCTACACCTTC
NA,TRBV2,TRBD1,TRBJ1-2,CASRLGQGPYGGYTF,TGTGCCAGCAGGCTCGGACAGGGCCCCTATGGGGGCTACACCTTC
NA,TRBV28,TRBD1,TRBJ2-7,CASSGMGQGYYEQYF,TGTGCCAGCAGTGGCATGGGACAGGGGTACTACGAGCAGTACTTC